What follows are 15 T cell receptor beta chains derived from one specimen sequenced in a study of blood T cell repertoires in COVID-19. Clones were sequenced by immunoSEQ multiplex PCR, and TCRdb holds only the in-frame ones, with some missing. The repertoire holds around 100,000 clones, with approximately 85% as singletons. Sequencing was carried out using peripheral blood. These receptor sequences come from a middle-aged man with acute or convalescent COVID-19.

This clone appeared once. This chain joins TRBV7-3 and TRBJ2-2; 10 bases map to TRBD2. The CDR3 sequence is 15 residues long. The germline gives CDR1 SGHTA, CDR2 FQGTGA. The V gene end was trimmed by 6 bases and the J gene end by 3 bases; junction bases not matched to a gene: 4. The CDR3 region is CASRPTSGHTGELFF. The CDR3 DNA is TGTGCCAGCAGGCCGACTAGCGGGCACACCGGGGAGCTGTTTTTT. Variable domain in full (rest from reference TRBV7-3 and TRBJ2-2): GAGVSQTPSNKVTEKGKYVELRCDPISGHTALYWYRQSLGQGPEFLIYFQGTGAADDSGLPNDRFFAVRPEGSVSTLKIQRTERGDSAVYLCASRPTSGHTGELFFGEGSRLTVL.

In this sample, this clone turned up a few times. V is TRBV3-1 (or the pseudogene TRBV3-2) and J is TRBJ2-5; D perhaps matches TRBD2 (6 bases). Per germline, CDR1 LGHDT and CDR2 YNNKEL (reference sequence). The CDR3 is 12 residues long. V lost 1 base to trimming and J lost 7 bases, with 7 bases between them. CDR3 DNA: TGTGCCAGCAGCCAAGTCGGGGGGACCCAGTACTTC. Amino acids: CASSQVGGTQYF.

Of note for this clone: This sample includes further DNA sequences coding for the same CDR3. The chain carries TRBV5-1 and TRBJ2-7, with TRBD1 identical over 9 bases. CDR1 and CDR2 from the germline V gene are SGHRS and YFSETQ. J was trimmed by 2 bases and V by 1 base; bases with no gene match: 1. The length of the CDR3 is 14 residues. The CDR3 here is CASSLRDRAYEQYF. The CDR3 DNA reads TGCGCCAGCAGCTTGCGGGACAGGGCCTACGAGCAGTACTTC.

J is TRBJ2-3 and V is TRBV9; 7 nucleotides line up with TRBD2. The CDR3 loop spans 15 amino acids. Losses at the gene ends were 6 bases for V and 2 bases for J; bases not matched to a gene: 9. Germline V gene sequence: CDR1 SGDLS, CDR2 YYNGEE. This CDR3 is CASTLGGFHTDTQYF. The CDR3 bases are TGTGCCAGCACCCTGGGGGGGTTCCACACAGATACGCAGTATTTT. The full variable domain, with the rest looked up from reference TRBV9 and TRBJ2-3, is DSGVTQTPKHLITATGQRVTLRCSPRSGDLSVYWYQQSLDQGLQFLIQYYNGEERAKGNILERFSAQQFPDLHSELNLSSLELGDSALYFCASTLGGFHTDTQYFGPGTRLTVL.

This clone was observed a handful of times. The V call is TRBV6-6, the J call TRBJ2-4, with 8 nucleotides matching TRBD2. The germline V gene encodes CDR1 MNHNY and CDR2 SVGAGI (reference sequence). The CDR3 spans 11 residues. J lost 7 bases, V lost 10 bases, and 3 bases had no gene match. CDR3 residues: CATGGGNIQYF. In DNA, the CDR3 is TGTGCCACCGGGGGGGGTAACATTCAGTACTTC.

This chain joins TRBV9 and TRBJ2-6; D is perhaps TRBD2 (6 bases). The germline V and J ends were trimmed by 4 bases and 0 bases, with 11 bases remaining between them. This CDR3 is 16 amino acids long. Germline CDR1 is SGDLS and CDR2 is YYNGEE. In DNA, the CDR3 is TGTGCCAGCAGCTTTAGCGGCCTCTCTGGGGCCAACGTCCTGACTTTC. This codes for CASSFSGLSGANVLTF.

This chain connects TRBV23-1 to TRBJ2-7; TRBD2 aligns across 13 bases. TRBV23-1 is recorded as an ORF, its role being uncertain. V was pared by 2 bases and J by 0 bases, with 4 bases of the junction left unmatched. The CDR3 extends over 17 amino acids. CDR3 nucleotide sequence: TGCGCCAGCAGTCAAGGACTAGCGGGAGCGACCTCCTACGAGCAGTACTTC. Translating gives CASSQGLAGATSYEQYF.

V and J are TRBV7-2 and TRBJ2-5; 9 nucleotides agree with TRBD2. CDR1 is SGHTA and CDR2 is FQGNSA in the germline V gene. Trimming at V came to 5 bases and at J to 4 bases, leaving 8 bases not matched to a gene. This CDR3 is built from 15 residues. The CDR3 here is CASSRAAGGGETQYF. As DNA, the CDR3 is TGTGCCAGCAGCCGTGCGGCGGGGGGGGGAGAGACCCAGTACTTC.

V usage is TRBV19 and J usage is TRBJ1-5; TRBD1 matches 10 bases. The V gene end was trimmed by 4 bases and the J gene end by 4 bases; junction bases not matched to a gene: 4. The CDR3 is made up of 15 amino acids. Germline assignment: CDR1 LNHDA and CDR2 SQIVND (reference sequence). CDR3 in amino acids: CASSTGQGGNQPQHF. CDR3 bases: TGTGCCAGTAGTACCGGACAGGGGGGAAATCAGCCCCAGCATTTT.

This sequence joins TRBV18 and TRBJ2-7, with a tentative D call TRBD2 (6 bases). This CDR3 has 14 amino acids. Germline assignment: CDR1 KGHSH and CDR2 LQKENI. Deletions cut 2 bases from V and 0 bases from J, with 8 bases between. This chain's CDR3 is CASSPTGVSYEQYF. The CDR3 DNA reads as TGTGCCAGCTCACCAACGGGGGTCTCCTACGAGCAGTACTTC.

This clone appeared a few times. The genes are TRBV6-2 or TRBV6-3 and TRBJ2-1, with 11 bases aligning to TRBD2. The trim removed 2 bases at V and 10 bases at J, leaving 4 bases unmatched. Looked up from germline, CDR1 is MNHEY and CDR2 is SVGEGT. The CDR3 extends over 14 amino acids. The DNA for the CDR3 is TGTGCCAGCAGTTACCCCGGACTAGCGGGCGAGCAGTTCTTC. As protein: CASSYPGLAGEQFF.

V and J are TRBV2 and TRBJ2-2, with TRBD2 matching 14 bases. The germline gives CDR1 SNHLY, CDR2 FYNNEI. This CDR3 spans 16 amino acids. V lost 6 bases to trimming and J lost 5 bases; unmatched junction nucleotides: 5. The CDR3 protein is CASSGLAGGRTGELFF. CDR3 in DNA: TGTGCCAGCAGCGGACTAGCGGGAGGAAGGACCGGGGAGCTGTTTTTT.

This rearrangement joins TRBV7-2 to TRBJ2-7; D uncertain. Germline V gene lookup returns CDR1 SGHTA and CDR2 FQGNSA. Trimming took 6 bases from V and 3 from J, leaving 15 bases between them. The CDR3 extends over 14 amino acids. CDR3 in amino acids: CASSPVRSLYEQYF. The CDR3 region has the DNA TGTGCCAGCAGTCCGGTCCGGAGCCTCTACGAGCAGTACTTC.

The rearrangement uses TRBV11-2 and TRBJ2-2; no clear D gene. Germline CDR1 and CDR2: SGHAT and FQNNGV. Between the trimmed V and J ends, which lost 5 bases and 4 bases, there was a span of 11 bases. This CDR3 is built from 14 residues. The CDR3 loop is CASSTIVRTGELFF. In DNA, the CDR3 is TGTGCCAGCAGCACCATAGTTCGCACCGGGGAGCTGTTTTTT.

V gene TRBV7-9 combines with J gene TRBJ2-2, with 7 bases lining up with TRBD1. V gave up 6 bases and J gave up 6 bases; unmatched junction bases: 4. Germline V gives CDR1 SEHNR, CDR2 FQNEAQ (reference sequence). The CDR3 sequence is 13 residues long. The CDR3 DNA reads as TGTGCCAGCAGTCCAGGGGGAGCCGGGGAGCTGTTTTTT. It yields the protein CASSPGGAGELFF. The variable domain in full, with the rest retrieved from reference TRBV7-9 and TRBJ2-2, is DTGVSQNPRHKITKRGQNVTFRCDPISEHNRLYWYRQTLGQGPEFLTYFQNEAQLEKSRLLSDRFSAERPKGSFSTLEIQRTEQGDSAMYLCASSPGGAGELFFGEGSRLTVL.